One TCR beta chain is described in this entry. Its target is unknown. The data are from a study of T cells in narcolepsy. The study's findings and limits: Reportedly, autoreactive clonotypes were serially detected in patients' blood but not controls'.

Deletions cut 4 bases from V and 1 base from J, with 13 bases between. Looked up from germline, CDR1 is LNHDA and CDR2 is SQIVND (reference sequence). This CDR3 region has 15 residues. Libraries were prepared by immunoSEQ multiplex PCR; TCRdb keeps only in-frame clonotypes and omits some of them. The table includes tens of thousands of clones, roughly 84% detected once. Sample: CD45RA- memory CD4+ T cells from PBMCs. The clonotype originates from a human donor with narcolepsy. V is TRBV19 and J is TRBJ1-1; D is possibly TRBD1 (5 bases). CDR3 protein: CASSTRQSWNTEAFF. For the CDR3, the DNA is TGTGCCAGTAGTACGAGACAGTCATGGAACACTGAAGCTTTCTTT. Based on the CDR3 plus reference TRBV19 and TRBJ1-1, the full variable domain is DGGITQSPKYLFRKEGQNVTLSCEQNLNHDAMYWYRQDPGQGLRLIYYSQIVNDFQKGDIAEGYSVSREKKESFPLTVTSAQKNPTAFYLCASSTRQSWNTEAFFGQGTRLTVV.